The 18 T cell receptor beta chains below were found in one sample sequenced in a study of T cells in Graves' hyperthyroidism and ophthalmopathy. RNA transcripts gave rise to amplified TCR beta CDR3 regions. HTBI primers drove first-round RT-PCR of the TCR CDR3. In TCRdb, the multiplex PCR reads were re-called with MiXCR into one record per CDR3 protein. The table lists hundreds of thousands of distinct CDR3 sequences, roughly a sixth of them singletons. The sample taken for sequencing was blood. The receptors stem from a woman younger than 35 with Graves' hyperthyroidism.

Concerning this clonotype itself: A read error is possible here, since a much larger clone lies one base away. This rearrangement joins TRBV20-1 to TRBJ2-7, with 10 bases that match TRBD1. Germline CDR1 DFQATT, CDR2 SNEGSKA (reference sequence). V gave up 4 bases and J gave up 2 bases; unmatched junction bases: 14. CDR3 length: 17 residues. The CDR3: CSATRQGALVPPYEQYF. The DNA for the CDR3 is TGCAGTGCTACACGACAGGGGGCGCTTGTGCCTCCCTACGAGCAGTACTTC.

This clonotype was detected ten times or more. The rearrangement joins TRBV12-3 or TRBV12-4 to TRBJ2-7; either TRBD1 or TRBD2 may supply D (5 bases each). V was cut by 8 bases and J by 5 bases, with 13 bases left in between. The CDR3 spans 12 residues. The CDR3 reads CASSRLGDEQYF. In DNA form, the CDR3 reads TGTGCCAGCTCTCGCTTGGGGGACGAGCAGTACTTC.

The chain links TRBV29-1 to TRBJ1-1; D possibly corresponds to TRBD1 (6 bases). CDR3 length: 15 residues. V shed 4 bases and J shed 3 bases, with 18 bases lying between them. CDR1 SQVTM and CDR2 ANQGSEA come from the germline V gene. CDR3 in amino acids: CSVVVRGRIDTEAFF. The CDR3 region has the DNA TGCAGCGTTGTAGTGAGGGGGAGGATAGACACTGAAGCTTTCTTT.

This clonotype was counted a single time. This chain links TRBV5-1 with TRBJ1-6; TRBD1 matches 7 bases. Germline V gene data show CDR1 as SGHRS and CDR2 as YFSETQ. The CDR3 is made up of 14 amino acids. With V trimmed by 5 bases and J by 7 bases, 6 bases remained unmatched. CDR3 region: CASSPGQKNSPLHF. As DNA, the CDR3 is TGCGCCAGCAGTCCGGGACAGAAAAATTCACCCCTCCACTTT.

This clonotype has only a few counts. The chain uses TRBV7-2 and TRBJ2-5; 9 bases are a match to TRBD1. With V trimmed by 2 bases and J by 4 bases, 5 bases remained unmatched. The germline gives CDR1 SGHTA, CDR2 FQGNSA. The CDR3 covers 15 residues. The CDR3 loop reads CASSLLRTGVETQYF. The CDR3 nucleotides read TGTGCCAGCAGCTTATTACGGACAGGGGTAGAGACCCAGTACTTC.

This clonotype was found many times. The chain couples TRBV5-1 to TRBJ2-1, with 7 bases identical to TRBD2. Germline trimming cut 0 bases from V and 2 bases from J; bases unmatched to any gene: 8. CDR3 length equals 17 residues. Germline CDR1 and CDR2: SGHRS and YFSETQ. The CDR3 coding sequence is TGCGCCAGCAGCTTGGATCCTAGCGGAGGAGCCTACAATGAGCAGTTCTTC. The encoded protein is CASSLDPSGGAYNEQFF. Full variable domain (rest looked up from reference TRBV5-1 and TRBJ2-1): KAGVTQTPRYLIKTRGQQVTLSCSPISGHRSVSWYQQTPGQGLQFLFEYFSETQRNKGNFPGRFSGRQFSNSRSEMNVSTLELGDSALYLCASSLDPSGGAYNEQFFGPGTRLTVL.

This clonotype was counted at least ten times. The CDR3 DNA reads TGTGCCAGCACCTCGACAGGGTCGCCGGGACTAGTGGGCTACGAGCAGTACTTC. This gives the protein CASTSTGSPGLVGYEQYF. The chain uses TRBV12-3 or TRBV12-4 and TRBJ2-7, with D maybe TRBD2 (8 bases). Trimming shortened V by 7 bases and J by 3 bases, and 28 bases separated the two germline ends. This CDR3 has 18 residues.

The chain is built from TRBV6-2 or TRBV6-3 and TRBJ1-4; TRBD1 might be the D (6 bases). The CDR3 sequence is 15 residues long. Trimming shortened V by 4 bases and J by 3 bases, and 12 bases separated the two germline ends. The germline gives CDR1 MNHEY, CDR2 SVGEGT. CDR3 loop: CASSSAGASNEKLFF. Here the CDR3 DNA reads TGTGCCAGCAGTTCCGCAGGGGCTTCTAATGAAAAACTGTTTTTT.

This clonotype was observed at least ten times. The chain carries TRBV6-1 and TRBJ1-3, with D perhaps TRBD1 (6 bases). This CDR3 comprises 15 residues. The germline CDR1 and CDR2 sequences are MNHNS and SASEGT. The V and J ends lost 6 bases and 0 bases respectively, with 12 bases between them. Here the CDR3 DNA reads TGTGCCAGCAGAACAGGGTTTAGCTCTGGAAACACCATATATTTT. It is translated as CASRTGFSSGNTIYF.

This clonotype was seen a few times. One base away lies a much larger clone, so this may be a sequencing read error. This chain joins TRBV11-2 and TRBJ1-1; D is undetermined. The V gene's germline CDR1 is SGHAT and CDR2 FQNNGV. V was shortened by 5 bases and J by 2 bases, with 12 bases between the two germline ends. The CDR3 has 14 residues. The CDR3 sequence: CASSTIGRNTEAFF. Written as DNA, the CDR3 is TGTGCCAGCAGCACGATAGGGAGAAACACTGAAGCTTTCTTT.

This sequence joins TRBV5-1 and TRBJ2-1, with D tentatively TRBD2 (6 bases). This CDR3 region has 14 residues. Germline V gives CDR1 SGHRS, CDR2 YFSETQ. V was clipped by 4 bases and J by 5 bases, with 13 bases between them. The CDR3 bases are TGCGCCAGCAGCGAAACTAGCAACAACAATGAGCAGTTCTTC. Its protein is CASSETSNNNEQFF.

This clonotype showed up just a few times. J is TRBJ2-1 and V is TRBV14, with 7 nucleotides matching TRBD1. J lost 4 bases, V lost 1 base, and 1 base had no gene match. There are 14 residues in the CDR3. Germline assignment: CDR1 SGHDN and CDR2 FVKESK. The CDR3, as DNA: TGTGCCAGCAGCCAAGGACAGGGATACAATGAGCAGTTCTTC. Its translation: CASSQGQGYNEQFF. Complete variable domain (other parts from reference TRBV14 and TRBJ2-1): EAGVTQFPSHSVIEKGQTVTLRCDPISGHDNLYWYRRVMGKEIKFLLHFVKESKQDESGMPNNRFLAERTGGTYSTLKVQPAELEDSGVYFCASSQGQGYNEQFFGPGTRLTVL.

This rearrangement joins TRBV2 to TRBJ1-1; no clear D gene. The CDR3 totals 14 residues. In germline, CDR1 is SNHLY, CDR2 FYNNEI. V lost 2 bases, J lost 2 bases, and 9 bases lay in between. CDR3 sequence reads: CASSEWQLNTEAFF. Here the CDR3 DNA reads TGTGCCAGCAGTGAATGGCAGCTTAACACTGAAGCTTTCTTT.

Many counts were recorded for this clonotype. V gene TRBV12-3 or TRBV12-4 combines with J gene TRBJ1-2; tentative D call: TRBD1 (5 bases). V lost 9 bases to trimming and J lost 2 bases, with 10 bases between them. The CDR3 length is 12 residues. The chain's CDR3 is CASAGQNYGYTF. The CDR3 nucleotides read TGTGCCAGTGCGGGGCAGAACTATGGCTACACCTTC.

This clonotype has more than one count but fewer than ten. The chain joins TRBV6-1 to TRBJ1-4, with D maybe TRBD1 (5 bases). CDR3 size: 16 residues. V was clipped by 6 bases and J by 0 bases, with 14 bases between them. Per the germline V gene, CDR1 is MNHNS and CDR2 is SASEGT. The CDR3 protein is CASRTVDTATNEKLFF. The CDR3 DNA follows: TGTGCCAGCAGGACGGTGGACACCGCAACTAATGAAAAACTGTTTTTT.

This rearrangement joins TRBV6-8 to TRBJ2-7, with TRBD2 as a possible D gene (5 bases). CDR1 is MNHGY and CDR2 is SAAAGT in the germline V gene. Trimming pared 4 bases from V and 2 bases from J, leaving 12 bases between. This CDR3 is built from 14 residues. The CDR3 region is CASSSPGIPYEQYF. Here the CDR3 DNA reads TGTGCCAGCAGTTCCCCGGGAATCCCCTACGAGCAGTACTTC.

This CDR3 reads CASSLGIQDAAFF. The CDR3 DNA reads TGTGCCAGCAGCTTAGGCATACAGGACGCAGCTTTCTTT. J is TRBJ1-1 and V is TRBV7-8, with TRBD1 as a possible D gene (5 bases). This CDR3 is built from 13 residues. Germline V gene lookup returns CDR1 SGHVS and CDR2 FQNEAQ. V was pared by 1 base and J by 10 bases, with 13 bases between.

The table lists this clonotype with a few counts. The chain couples TRBV5-1 to TRBJ1-2; maybe TRBD1 (6 bases). Trimming removed 0 bases at V and 6 bases at J, with 15 bases between. Per the germline V gene, CDR1 is SGHRS and CDR2 is YFSETQ. The CDR3 length is 15 residues. This CDR3 is CASSLGGGTLHGYTF. DNA for the CDR3: TGCGCCAGCAGCTTGGGAGGGGGGACCCTGCATGGCTACACCTTC. Full variable domain (remainder filled in from reference TRBV5-1 and TRBJ1-2): KAGVTQTPRYLIKTRGQQVTLSCSPISGHRSVSWYQQTPGQGLQFLFEYFSETQRNKGNFPGRFSGRQFSNSRSEMNVSTLELGDSALYLCASSLGGGTLHGYTFGSGTRLTVV.